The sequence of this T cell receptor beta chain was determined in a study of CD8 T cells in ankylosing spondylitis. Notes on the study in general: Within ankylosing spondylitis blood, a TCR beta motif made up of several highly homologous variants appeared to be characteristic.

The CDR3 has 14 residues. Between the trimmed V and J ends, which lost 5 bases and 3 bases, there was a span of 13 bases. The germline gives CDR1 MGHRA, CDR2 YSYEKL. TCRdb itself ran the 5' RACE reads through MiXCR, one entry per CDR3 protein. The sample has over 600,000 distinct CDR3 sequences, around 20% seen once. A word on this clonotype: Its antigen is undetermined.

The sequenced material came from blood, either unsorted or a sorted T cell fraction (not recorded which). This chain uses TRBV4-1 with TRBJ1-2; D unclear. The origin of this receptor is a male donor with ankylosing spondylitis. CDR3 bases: TGCGCCAGCAGCTTCTCACGGTTCTACTATGGCTACACCTTC. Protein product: CASSFSRFYYGYTF.